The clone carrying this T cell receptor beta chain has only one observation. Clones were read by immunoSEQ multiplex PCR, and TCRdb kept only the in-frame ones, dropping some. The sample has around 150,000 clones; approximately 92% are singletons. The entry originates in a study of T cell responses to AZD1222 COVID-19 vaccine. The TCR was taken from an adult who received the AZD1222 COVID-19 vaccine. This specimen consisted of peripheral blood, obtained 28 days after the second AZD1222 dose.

In nucleotides, the CDR3 is TGTGCCAGCAGCTCCGGGTATTTGACGAGGGACGAGCAGTACTTC. Protein sequence: CASSSGYLTRDEQYF. This chain uses TRBV28 with TRBJ2-7; D perhaps matches TRBD2 (5 bases). Germline V gene data show CDR1 as MDHEN and CDR2 as SYDVKM. V lost 6 bases and J 5 bases, leaving 20 bases between the germline ends. The CDR3 is 15 amino acids.